These 14 T cell receptor beta chains were all obtained from the same sample, sequenced in a study of vaccination effects on CD4 cells after COVID-19. Antigen specificity for these receptors is unknown. Assay: immunoSEQ multiplex PCR; the TCRdb copy retains only in-frame clones and omits some. This sample has about 46,000 clones, with around 80% found just once. Sequencing was preceded by expansion of antigen-specific CD4+ T cells with viral peptide pools in the ViraFEST assay. Scientists isolated CD4+ T cells after a roughly ten-day culture period ended. Two doses of BNT162b2 or mRNA-1273 vaccine were administered to participants. Source: CD4+ T cells from PBMCs cultured with HCoV-OC43 spike peptides, taken after COVID-19 vaccination. Indicated subset: HCoV-OC43 spike overlapping peptide pool stimulation. The receptors stem from a human donor who received a COVID-19 vaccine.

The chain recombines TRBV5-1 with TRBJ2-3, with D perhaps being TRBD1 or TRBD2 (5 bases each). V was shortened by 4 bases and J by 1 base, with 10 bases between the two germline ends. Germline-derived CDR1 and CDR2 are SGHRS and YFSETQ. The CDR3 is made up of 14 amino acids. CDR3 amino acids: CASSLGDRTDTQYF. As DNA, the CDR3 is TGCGCCAGCAGCCTAGGGGACCGCACAGATACGCAGTATTTT.

This CDR3 is CAISQFRGGPNTGELFF. CDR3 coding DNA: TGTGCCATCAGTCAGTTCCGCGGGGGCCCGAACACCGGGGAGCTGTTTTTT. This chain links TRBV10-3 with TRBJ2-2; the D gene is possibly TRBD2 (7 bases). V lost 5 bases, J lost 0 bases, and 16 bases lay in between. Germline assignment: CDR1 ENHRY and CDR2 SYGVKD. The CDR3 spans 17 residues.

The chain uses TRBV7-7 and TRBJ2-5, with a tentative D call TRBD1 (5 bases). This CDR3 region has 13 residues. V lost 3 bases and J lost 6, with 11 bases in between. The germline V gene encodes CDR1 SSHAT and CDR2 FNYEAQ (reference sequence). Here the CDR3 reads CASSLQGAQTQYF. The DNA for the CDR3 is TGTGCCAGCAGCTTGCAGGGCGCGCAGACCCAGTACTTC.

This clone has a single count. The chain joins TRBV5-1 to TRBJ1-6, with 8 bases fitting TRBD1. CDR1 is SGHRS and CDR2 is YFSETQ in the germline V gene. The V and J ends lost 0 bases and 7 bases, in that order; junction bases with no gene match: 3. This CDR3 spans 15 amino acids. The CDR3 loop reads CASSLGQGTNSPLHF. The CDR3 DNA reads as TGCGCCAGCAGCTTGGGACAGGGGACCAATTCACCCCTCCACTTT.

This chain joins TRBV5-1 and TRBJ1-4; D is possibly TRBD1 (6 bases). Germline lookup yields CDR1 SGHRS and CDR2 YFSETQ. Trimming left V 2 bases short and J 8 bases short, with 13 bases between. CDR3 length equals 14 residues. In DNA, the CDR3 is TGCGCCAGCAGCTTAGGGGGAAATGACGAAAAACTGTTTTTT. It specifies CASSLGGNDEKLFF.

A single count supports this clone. The gene calls are TRBV11-2 and TRBJ2-7; 7 bases line up with TRBD1. This CDR3 region has 13 residues. Trimming at V came to 3 bases and at J to 6 bases, leaving 5 bases not matched to a gene. The germline V gene encodes CDR1 SGHAT and CDR2 FQNNGV. CDR3 DNA: TGTGCCAGCAGCTTCGGGACAGCAAGCGAGCAGTACTTC. This gives the protein CASSFGTASEQYF.

The rearrangement uses TRBV5-1 and TRBJ1-4, with 7 bases fitting TRBD1. The CDR3 loop spans 16 amino acids. The germline V gene has CDR1 SGHRS and CDR2 YFSETQ. V lost 5 bases and J lost 4; bases outside the gene matches: 11. DNA for the CDR3: TGCGCCAGCAGACTCAACACGGGACAGTATAATGAAAAACTGTTTTTT. Its protein product is CASRLNTGQYNEKLFF.

The gene calls are TRBV24-1 and TRBJ1-1, with 8 positions matching TRBD1. The junction had 6 bases not matched to a gene; V was cut back by 2 bases and J by 5 bases. The CDR3 length is 15 residues. Germline-derived CDR1 and CDR2 are KGHDR and SFDVKD. CDR3 sequence reads: CATSDSQGVRTEAFF. The CDR3 DNA is TGTGCCACCAGTGATTCACAGGGGGTACGGACTGAAGCTTTCTTT.

The chain has TRBV23-1 and TRBJ1-1, with 7 bases that match TRBD1. TRBV23-1 is placed among ORFs of uncertain function. The CDR3 runs to 14 residues. The ends lost 6 bases at V and 4 bases at J; junction bases unmatched: 8. CDR3 sequence reads: CASSPTGVCTEAFF. DNA for the CDR3: TGCGCCAGCAGCCCAACAGGGGTGTGCACTGAAGCTTTCTTT.

This clone occurred a few times. The same CDR3 also results from other DNA sequences found in this sample. The gene calls are TRBV5-5 and TRBJ2-5, with 9 bases matching TRBD1. The CDR3 sequence is 14 residues long. Germline assignment: CDR1 SGHKS and CDR2 YYEKEE (reference sequence). V was clipped by 4 bases and J by 1 base; unmatched bases: 2. CDR3 nucleotide sequence: TGTGCCAGCAGCCCGGGACAGGGCCAAGAGACCCAGTACTTC. Its protein product is CASSPGQGQETQYF.

V gene TRBV30 combines with J gene TRBJ2-5; D is possibly TRBD2 (6 bases). V was shortened by 0 bases and J by 3 bases, with 11 bases between the two germline ends. Germline CDR1 is GTSNPN and CDR2 is SVGIG (reference sequence). This CDR3 has 14 amino acids. The CDR3 DNA reads TGTGCCTGGAGTGTATACGGGGGAAAAGAGACCCAGTACTTC. Amino acids: CAWSVYGGKETQYF.

This clone was counted between two and nine times. CDR3 nucleotide sequence: TGTGCCAGCAGCCCACTCATAGGGGGGGCCACGGATACGCAGTATTTT. It codes for CASSPLIGGATDTQYF. J is TRBJ2-3 and V is TRBV3-1 (or the pseudogene TRBV3-2), with D possibly TRBD2 on 7 matching bases. Trimming stripped 4 bases from V and 6 bases from J, with 20 bases between. This CDR3 region has 16 residues. Germline lookup yields CDR1 LGHDT and CDR2 YNNKEL (reference sequence).

Only a few counts were recorded for this clone. V and J are TRBV5-1 and TRBJ2-7; 10 nucleotides align to TRBD1. Germline V gives CDR1 SGHRS, CDR2 YFSETQ. The CDR3 is 14 residues long. J gave up 5 bases and V 2 bases, and 4 bases lay outside the gene matches. The CDR3 sequence is CASSFRDRGDEQYF. CDR3 coding DNA: TGCGCCAGCAGCTTCCGGGACAGGGGCGACGAGCAGTACTTC.

CDR3 DNA: TGCGCCAGCAGTGACCCGGGCAGGGGCGGCACAGATACGCAGTATTTT. Its translation is CASSDPGRGGTDTQYF. V usage is TRBV10-1 and J usage is TRBJ2-3, with a possible D match to TRBD1 (6 bases). Germline assignment: CDR1 WNHNN and CDR2 SYGVQD (reference sequence). This CDR3 contains 16 residues. V was shortened by 3 bases and J by 1 base, with 14 bases between the two germline ends.